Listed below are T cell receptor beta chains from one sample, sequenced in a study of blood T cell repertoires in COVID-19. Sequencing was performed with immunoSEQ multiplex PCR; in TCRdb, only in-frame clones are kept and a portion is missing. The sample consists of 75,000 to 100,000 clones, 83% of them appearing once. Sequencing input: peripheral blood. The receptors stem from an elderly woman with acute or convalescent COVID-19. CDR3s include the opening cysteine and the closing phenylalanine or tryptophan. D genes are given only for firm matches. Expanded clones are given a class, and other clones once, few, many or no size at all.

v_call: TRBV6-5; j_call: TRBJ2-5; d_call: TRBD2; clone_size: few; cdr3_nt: TGTGCCAGCGCGGAAGTAGCGGGAGGGGGAGAGACCCAGTACTTC; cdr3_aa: CASAEVAGGGETQYF
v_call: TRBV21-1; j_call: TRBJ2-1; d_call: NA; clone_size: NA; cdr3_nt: TGTGCCAGCAGCAAGTCTAGCAATGAGCAGTTCTTC; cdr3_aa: CASSKSSNEQFF
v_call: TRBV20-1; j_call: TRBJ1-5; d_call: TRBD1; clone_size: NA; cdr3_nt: TGCAGTGCTAGTAGGCAGGGGGCCGGTCAGCCCCAGCATTTT; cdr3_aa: CSASRQGAGQPQHF
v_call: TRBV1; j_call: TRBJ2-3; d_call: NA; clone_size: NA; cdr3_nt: TGCACCAGCAGCCAACAGTCCCTAGCGGGAAAGGGTACGCAGTATTTT; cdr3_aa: CTSSQQSLAGKGTQYF
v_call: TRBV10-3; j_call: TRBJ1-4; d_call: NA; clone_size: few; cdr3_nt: TGTGCCATCAGTGCAAGCGCAACTAATGAAAAACTGTTTTTT; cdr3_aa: CAISASATNEKLFF
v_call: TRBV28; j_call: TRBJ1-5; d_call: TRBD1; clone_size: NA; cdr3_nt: TGTGCCAGCAGTTACCAAACAGGGGCGGGTCAGCCCCAGCATTTT; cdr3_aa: CASSYQTGAGQPQHF
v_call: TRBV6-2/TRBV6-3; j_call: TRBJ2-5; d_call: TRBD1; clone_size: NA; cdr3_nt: TGTGCCAGCAGTTACGGAGGGACAGGGGGAACCCAGTACTTC; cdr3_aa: CASSYGGTGGTQYF
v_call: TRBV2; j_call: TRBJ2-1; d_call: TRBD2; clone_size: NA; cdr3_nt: TGTGCCAGCATTTCGACTAGCGGGAACAATGAGCAGTTCTTC; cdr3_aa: CASISTSGNNEQFF
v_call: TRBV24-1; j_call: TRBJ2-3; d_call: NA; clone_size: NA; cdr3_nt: TGTGCCACCAGTGACCCACAGGGAGAGAGGGATACGCAGTATTTT; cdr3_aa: CATSDPQGERDTQYF
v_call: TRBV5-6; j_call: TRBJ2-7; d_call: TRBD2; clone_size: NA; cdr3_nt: TGTGCCAGCAGCCCCCGGGGAGCGGGAGTGAACGAGCAGTACTTC; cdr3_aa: CASSPRGAGVNEQYF
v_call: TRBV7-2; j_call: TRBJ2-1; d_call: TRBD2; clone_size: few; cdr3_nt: TGTGCCAGCAGCGCCCGACTAGCCCCGGCGGGTGAGCAGTTCTTC; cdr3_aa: CASSARLAPAGEQFF
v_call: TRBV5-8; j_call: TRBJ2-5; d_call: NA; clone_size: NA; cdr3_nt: TGTGCCAGCAGCGAGGGTGTGGTCGGAGAGACCCAGTACTTC; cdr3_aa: CASSEGVVGETQYF
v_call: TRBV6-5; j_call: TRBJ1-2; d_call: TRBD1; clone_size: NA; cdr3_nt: TGTGCCAGCAGTCCCGGGACAGGGCTCTATGGCTACACCTTC; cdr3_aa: CASSPGTGLYGYTF
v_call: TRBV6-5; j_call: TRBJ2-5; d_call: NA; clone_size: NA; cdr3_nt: TGTGCCAGCAGTTACTCTGGGCGGCGGGGAGAGACCCAGTACTTC; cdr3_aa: CASSYSGRRGETQYF
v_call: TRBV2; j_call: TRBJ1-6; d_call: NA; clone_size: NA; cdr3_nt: TGTGCCAGCAGCACAGGGAACAATTCACCCCTCCACTTT; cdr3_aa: CASSTGNNSPLHF
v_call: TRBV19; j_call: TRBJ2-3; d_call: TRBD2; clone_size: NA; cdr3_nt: TGTGCCAGTAGCCGTAGCGGGGAGGGGACCAGGGATACGCAGTATTTT; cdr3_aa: CASSRSGEGTRDTQYF
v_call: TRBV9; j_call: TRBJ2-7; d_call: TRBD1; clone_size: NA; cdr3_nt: TGTGCCAGCAGCCTAAGACAGGGCGTCGAGCAGTACTTC; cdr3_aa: CASSLRQGVEQYF
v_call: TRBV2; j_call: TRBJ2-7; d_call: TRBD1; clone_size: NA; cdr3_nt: TGTGCCAGCAGTGAACAGGGGGCTGGGCACGAGCAGTACTTC; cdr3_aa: CASSEQGAGHEQYF
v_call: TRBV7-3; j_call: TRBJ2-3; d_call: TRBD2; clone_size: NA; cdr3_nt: TGTGCCAGCAGCGTGGCGGGGGCAGATACGCAGTATTTT; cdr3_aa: CASSVAGADTQYF
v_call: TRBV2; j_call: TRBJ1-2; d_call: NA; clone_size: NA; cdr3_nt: TGTGCCAGCAGTGTATGGGAGCTCTATGGCTACACCTTC; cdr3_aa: CASSVWELYGYTF
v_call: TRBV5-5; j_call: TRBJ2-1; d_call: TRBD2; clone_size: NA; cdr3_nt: TGTGCCAGCAGCTTTAGCGGGAGCTCTTCCTACAATGAGCAGTTCTTC; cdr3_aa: CASSFSGSSSYNEQFF
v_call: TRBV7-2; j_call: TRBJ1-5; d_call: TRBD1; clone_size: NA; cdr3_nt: TGTGCCAGCAGGACAGGGGCGGGAATGCCCCAGCATTTT; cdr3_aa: CASRTGAGMPQHF
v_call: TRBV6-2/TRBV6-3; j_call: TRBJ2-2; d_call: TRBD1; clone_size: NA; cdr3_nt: TGTGCCAGCAGTCCGAGGACAGGCCCGAACACCGGGGAGCTGTTTTTT; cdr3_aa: CASSPRTGPNTGELFF
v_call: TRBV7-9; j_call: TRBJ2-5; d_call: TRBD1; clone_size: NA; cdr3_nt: TGTGCCAGCAGCTTAGGCCCGGGACAGGGCCAAGAGACCCAGTACTTC; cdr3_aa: CASSLGPGQGQETQYF
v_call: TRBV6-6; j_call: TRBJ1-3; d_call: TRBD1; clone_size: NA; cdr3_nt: TGTGCCAGCAGTCAACGAGGGGGCGCGGTAGGAAACACCATATATTTT; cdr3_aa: CASSQRGGAVGNTIYF